This T cell receptor (beta chain) is drawn from a study of cytomegalovirus exposure and HLA in healthy donors. CDR3 length: 15 residues. Germline V CDR1 and CDR2: PRHDT, FYEKMQ (reference sequence). There were likely unrecorded immune exposures, though donors were nominally healthy when sampled. The PCR made use of 60 Vbeta and 13 Jbeta primers. Sequencing used immunoSEQ multiplex PCR; TCRdb keeps in-frame clones, though not all of them. The sample has 130,000 or so clones, about 72% seen once; the top ten hold 1.4% to 1.5%. The sequenced material came from PBMCs. The TCR originated in a female donor in good health and CMV-seronegative. The V and J genes are TRBV13 and TRBJ2-5; D is ambiguous. The J call may not be correct, given that the DNA end is closer to TRBJ2-7. CDR3 region: CASSPPEETPYEQYF. The CDR3 region has the DNA TGTGCCAGCAGCCCCCCCGAGGAGACTCCCTACGAGCAGTACTTC.